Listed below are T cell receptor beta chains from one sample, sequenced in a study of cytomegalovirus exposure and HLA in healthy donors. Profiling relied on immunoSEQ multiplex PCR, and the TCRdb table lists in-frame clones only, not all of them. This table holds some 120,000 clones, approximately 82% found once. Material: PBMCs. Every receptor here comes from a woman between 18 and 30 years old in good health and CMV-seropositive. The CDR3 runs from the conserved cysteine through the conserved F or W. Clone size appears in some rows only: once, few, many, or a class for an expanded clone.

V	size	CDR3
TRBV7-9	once	CASSPQGFGETQYF
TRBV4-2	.	CASSQQGTGELFF
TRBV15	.	CATSLDRSSSPLHF
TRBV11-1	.	CASSSTGTQYF
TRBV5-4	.	CASSWGQVGTEAFF
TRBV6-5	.	CASTLGPGGTEAFF
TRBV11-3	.	CASSRRGYAGNTIYF
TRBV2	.	CASSQTMDRGLIIYF
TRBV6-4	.	CASSDRGFNYEQYF
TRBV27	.	CASSRAGGHDTQYF
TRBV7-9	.	CASSLEPGAEAFF
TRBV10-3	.	CAIREPGSPGGEAFF
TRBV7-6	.	CASSPPFAGVTDTQYF
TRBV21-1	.	CASNSSQDSRPRDTEAFF
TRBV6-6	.	CASRDTDSGNTIYF
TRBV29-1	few	CSVAGGRASYEQYF
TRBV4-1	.	CASSQGPRSTDTQYF
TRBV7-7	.	CASSARELAGETQYF
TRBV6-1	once	CASVRAGEQYF
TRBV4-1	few	CASSQERAGIYEQYF
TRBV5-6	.	CASSPDAGGRNEQFF
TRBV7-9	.	CASSPLTGELFF
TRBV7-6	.	CASSLGGSGNTIYF
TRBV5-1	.	CASSLRAGESYEQYF
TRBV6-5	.	CASSPSGGGTQYF